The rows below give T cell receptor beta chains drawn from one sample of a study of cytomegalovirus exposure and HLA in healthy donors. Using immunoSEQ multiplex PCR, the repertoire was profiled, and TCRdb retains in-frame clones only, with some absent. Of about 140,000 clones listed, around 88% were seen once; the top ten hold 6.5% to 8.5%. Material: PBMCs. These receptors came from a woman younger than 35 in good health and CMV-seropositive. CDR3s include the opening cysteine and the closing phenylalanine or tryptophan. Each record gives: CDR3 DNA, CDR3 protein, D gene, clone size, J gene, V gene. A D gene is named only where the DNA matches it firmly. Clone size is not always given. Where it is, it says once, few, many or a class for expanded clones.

TGTGCCAGCAGTTACAACGGGGAGACTCAAGAGACCCAGTACTTC	CASSYNGETQETQYF	-	-	TRBJ2-5	TRBV6-5
TGTGCCAGCAGTGTTGACTCCGCCCGATACAATGAGCAGTTCTTC	CASSVDSARYNEQFF	-	once	TRBJ2-1	TRBV25-1
TGCGCCAGCAGCTTGGGGCAGGGGAGTAATTTTGGTGAGACCCAGTACTTC	CASSLGQGSNFGETQYF	-	few	TRBJ2-5	TRBV5-1
TGTGCCAGCAGTTACACCCCGCAGGGGCCTCGGTATTTT	CASSYTPQGPRYF	-	once	TRBJ1-3	TRBV6-5
TGTGCCAGCAGCTTGGTTCAGGTTTTTTCCGAGACCCAGTACTTC	CASSLVQVFSETQYF	-	-	TRBJ2-5	TRBV7-9
TGTGCCAGCAGCCTTAACCACGGGACTAGCGGGGGCAATGAGCAGTTCTTC	CASSLNHGTSGGNEQFF	TRBD2	-	TRBJ2-1	TRBV7-9
TGTGCCAGCAGTCCGATAGGGACAGGGTTCGACGAGCAGTACTTC	CASSPIGTGFDEQYF	TRBD1	-	TRBJ2-7	TRBV27
TGTGCCAGCAGCTTAGATAGCGGGTTCGACAATGAGCAGTTCTTC	CASSLDSGFDNEQFF	TRBD2	-	TRBJ2-1	TRBV11-2
TGTGCATCGCAGCGGGAGGGTGGGGACGAGCAGTACTTC	CASQREGGDEQYF	TRBD2	-	TRBJ2-7	TRBV13
TGTGCCAGCAGCAAAAAGGGGGGACAGGGAGGGACCCAGTACTTC	CASSKKGGQGGTQYF	-	-	TRBJ2-5	TRBV21-1
TGTGCCAGCAGTCCCCAGGGCGATCAGCCCCAGCATTTT	CASSPQGDQPQHF	-	-	TRBJ1-5	TRBV6-1
TGCGCCAGCAGCCAAGCTAGCGGGGGGTACAATGAGCAGTTCTTC	CASSQASGGYNEQFF	TRBD2	-	TRBJ2-1	TRBV4-3
TGCAGGGTTGACAGGTACAATGAGCAGTTCTTC	CRVDRYNEQFF	-	-	TRBJ2-1	TRBV20-1
TGTGCCAGCACCGAATACAGGGGCTTAGGAGCTTTCTTT	CASTEYRGLGAFF	TRBD1	-	TRBJ1-1	TRBV6-5
TGTGCCAGCTCACCGGTGCAGGGGAGCAATCAGCCCCAGCATTTT	CASSPVQGSNQPQHF	-	-	TRBJ1-5	TRBV18
TGTGCCAGCAGTTTATGGCCAACAGGGCCTGCCAATCAGCCCCAGCATTTT	CASSLWPTGPANQPQHF	-	-	TRBJ1-5	TRBV27
TGTGCCAGCAGCGTAGCGGGACTAGCGGGGGGAGGGCTCACAGATACGCAGTATTTT	CASSVAGLAGGGLTDTQYF	TRBD2	-	TRBJ2-3	TRBV9
TGTGCCAGCAGTGCGTGGGACAGGGTCTACGAGCAGTACTTC	CASSAWDRVYEQYF	TRBD1	-	TRBJ2-7	TRBV6-5
TGTGCCAGCAGTTTAGCGGGAGGGCAATACGAGCAGTACTTC	CASSLAGGQYEQYF	TRBD2	-	TRBJ2-7	TRBV28
TGTGCCATCAGTGAGGGGACAGGGTCGGATCAGCCCCAGCATTTT	CAISEGTGSDQPQHF	TRBD1	-	TRBJ1-5	TRBV10-3
TGTGCCAGCAGCCCCCACTCGAAGACAGGGGACTACGAGCAGTACTTC	CASSPHSKTGDYEQYF	TRBD1	-	TRBJ2-7	TRBV4-2
TGTGCCAGCAGTACAGGGTATAACACTGAAGCTTTCTTT	CASSTGYNTEAFF	-	-	TRBJ1-1	TRBV6-1
TGTGCCAGCAGCGTGGGACTAGCGGTCACAGATACGCAGTATTTT	CASSVGLAVTDTQYF	TRBD2	-	TRBJ2-3	TRBV9
TGTGCCAGTAGGAGAGGACAGGACTATCAGCCCCAGCATTTT	CASRRGQDYQPQHF	TRBD1	-	TRBJ1-5	TRBV19
TGTGCCAGCAGTTTGAACAGGGGGCGAGAGACCCAGTACTTC	CASSLNRGRETQYF	TRBD1	-	TRBJ2-5	TRBV27